This T cell receptor beta chain was obtained from a study of CD8 T cells in ankylosing spondylitis. General study findings and limits: There was a TCR beta motif, made of fewer than 10 highly homologous variants, that appeared characteristic of ankylosing spondylitis blood. In ankylosing spondylitis patients, matched synovial fluid reportedly showed significant enrichment of disease-linked clones. Clones that were linked to disease were CD8+ and were relatively rare in peripheral blood.

Concerning this clonotype itself: Its antigen is as yet unknown.

Making the TCR beta libraries involved quantitative 5'-RACE with molecular barcodes. TCRdb passed the 5' RACE reads through MiXCR, listing each CDR3 protein once. The sample holds around 440,000 distinct CDR3 sequences, 17% seen once. The receptor comes from a male donor with ankylosing spondylitis. The sample taken for sequencing was blood, either unsorted or a sorted T cell fraction (not recorded which).

DNA for the CDR3: TGTGCCAGCAGCCGACTTACAGGGTCCCCTGAAGCTTTCTTT. This encodes CASSRLTGSPEAFF. V gene TRBV3-1 combines with J gene TRBJ1-1; a possible D gene is TRBD1 (6 bases). Germline CDR1 is LGHDT and CDR2 is YNNKEL (reference sequence). V shed 4 bases and J shed 6 bases, with 15 bases lying between them. CDR3 length equals 14 residues.